The text below deals with one T cell receptor (beta chain). The target antigen is unknown. The CDR3 covers 16 residues. The germline V gene encodes CDR1 MGHRA and CDR2 YSYEKL. The ends were cut back, 4 bases at V and 5 bases at J, with 21 bases in the middle. The data stem from a study of shared clonotypes between healthy human individuals. For the study at large: Ranging from 18 to 49 in age, donors were two women and three men.

Naive CD8 populations comprised CD45RO-negative cells positively selected for CCR7, excluding terminally differentiated effector memory CD45RA+ cells. Every one of the donors was a Caucasian adult that lived in Nashville, Tennessee. Each cell subset's genomic DNA was divided evenly among several immunoSEQ plates. Sequencing was performed with immunoSEQ multiplex PCR; in TCRdb, only in-frame clones are kept and a portion is missing. Altogether some 2,000,000 clones are present, about 95% being singletons, with the ten largest covering 0.85% to 1.2%. Study-level points and caveats: Memory subsets generally showed smaller estimated richness than naive subsets did.

The V call is TRBV4-1, the J call TRBJ2-7; TRBD2 might be the D (6 bases). The sequence derives from a man aged 18 to 30 in good health. Sequenced sample: naive CD8+ T cells sorted from blood. The CDR3 DNA is TGCGCCAGCAGCCCCCTTGAGGCGGGACCCCGGCACGAGCAGTACTTC. It encodes CASSPLEAGPRHEQYF.